This T cell receptor (beta chain) was observed in a study of CD8 T cells in Susac syndrome. Broader study findings: The study's TCR sequencing and HLA analysis covered a relatively small number of individuals, and the study acknowledged this.

It was with random hexamers that about 0.45 to 1 ug RNA was reverse transcribed. An immunoSEQ multiplex PCR amplified TCR beta CDR3 over 54 Vbeta and 13 Jbeta. TCRdb re-called the immunoSEQ multiplex PCR reads with MiXCR, one entry per CDR3 protein. The top ten clones hold about 0.14% of a sample with over 140,000 distinct CDR3 sequences, 85% to 95% of them seen once. Trimming pared 6 bases from V and 1 base from J, leaving 6 bases between. The CDR3 length is 12 residues. In germline, CDR1 is MDHEN, CDR2 SYDVKM. TCR beta sequencing was performed on blood CD8+ and CD4+ T cells. While CD8+ and CD4+ T cells were isolated negatively, TEMRA cells were enriched by FACS. Worth noting for this clonotype: The antigen remains unidentified.

This chain links TRBV28 with TRBJ2-5; no clear D. The sequence derives from a human donor with Susac syndrome. Specimen: CD4+ T cells from PBMCs. The DNA for the CDR3 is TGTGCCAGCAGACAGTCCCAAGAGACCCAGTACTTC. It yields the protein CASRQSQETQYF.